This is a list of T cell receptor beta chains from one sample in a study of beta chain features in type 1 diabetes. Assay used: immunoSEQ multiplex PCR; TCRdb lists only in-frame clones, some missing. The table includes approximately 100,000 clones, roughly 28% detected once. Sequencing was performed on central memory CD4+ T cells from blood. The receptors come from a woman younger than 30 with type 1 diabetes. Both conserved end residues are part of each CDR3. A D gene is named only where the DNA matches it firmly. Not all rows give a size; the values are once, few, many and, for expanded clones, a class.

j_call | d_call | clone_size | v_call | cdr3_nt | cdr3_aa
TRBJ2-5 | . | few | TRBV5-1 | TGCGCCAGCAGCTTGGGCCAGGGCAATGCGGGGCAAGAGACCCAGTACTTC | CASSLGQGNAGQETQYF
TRBJ2-1 | . | . | TRBV19 | TGTGCCAGTACCACCCCCGACGGGACTTACAATGAGCAGTTCTTC | CASTTPDGTYNEQFF
TRBJ1-1 | . | . | TRBV2 | TGTGCCAGCGATCGGAGGTACGGGGACTCAGCTTTCTTT | CASDRRYGDSAFF
TRBJ1-4 | TRBD1 | few | TRBV30 | TGTGCCTGGAGTAAGGGGACAGACGGAAAACTGTTTTTT | CAWSKGTDGKLFF
TRBJ2-5 | . | once | TRBV9 | TGTGCCAGCAGCGTAGGGGAGGGGGGGACCCAGTACTTC | CASSVGEGGTQYF
TRBJ1-4 | TRBD1 | few | TRBV5-6 | TGTGCCAGCAGCTTGGTCGACGGGACAGGGGCTCCCCTAGAAAAACTGTTTTTT | CASSLVDGTGAPLEKLFF
TRBJ1-5 | TRBD1 | . | TRBV2 | TGTGCCAGCAGGGGGACAGACAATCAGCCCCAGCATTTT | CASRGTDNQPQHF
TRBJ2-5 | TRBD1 | . | TRBV15 | TGTGCCACCAGCAGAGAGGACAGGAAAGAGACCCAGTACTTC | CATSREDRKETQYF
TRBJ2-1 | . | . | TRBV27 | TGTGCCAGCACCTTTTTGGGGGGTTGGCACTACAATGAGCAGTTCTTC | CASTFLGGWHYNEQFF
TRBJ2-3 | TRBD2 | . | TRBV29-1 | TGCAGCGTTGTAGATAGCGGGAACACAGATACGCAGTATTTT | CSVVDSGNTDTQYF
TRBJ1-1 | TRBD1 | . | TRBV2 | TGTGCCAGCAGGGTTACAGGGGATACTGAAGCTTTCTTT | CASRVTGDTEAFF
TRBJ2-3 | TRBD1 | few | TRBV30 | TGTGCCTGGAACAGACAGGGATCCACAGATACGCAGTATTTT | CAWNRQGSTDTQYF
TRBJ1-5 | TRBD1 | . | TRBV7-2 | TGTGCCAGCGGGGCGGCAGGGGGCATGATTCAGCCCCAGCATTTT | CASGAAGGMIQPQHF
TRBJ2-3 | TRBD2 | . | TRBV7-9 | TGTGCCAGCAGCCGTGGACTAGCGGGAGGCACAGATACGCAGTATTTT | CASSRGLAGGTDTQYF
TRBJ2-2 | TRBD2 | . | TRBV5-8 | TGTGCCAGCAGCTCCAGCGGGAGGAACACCGGGGAGCTGTTTTTT | CASSSSGRNTGELFF
TRBJ2-7 | . | many | TRBV27 | TGTGCCAGCAGTCCCCGCAGGGGTGGCAACGAGCAGTACTTC | CASSPRRGGNEQYF
TRBJ2-7 | . | . | TRBV18 | TGTGCCAGCTCACCCGGGCAGGGTACCTACGAGCAGTACTTC | CASSPGQGTYEQYF
TRBJ2-5 | TRBD1 | . | TRBV5-1 | TGCGCCAGCAGCGGCGGACAGGGCGCTTGGGAGACCCAGTACTTC | CASSGGQGAWETQYF
TRBJ2-7 | . | . | TRBV4-1 | TGCGCCAGCAGCCCACGCGAATGGGCGAGCTCCTACGAGCAGTACTTC | CASSPREWASSYEQYF
TRBJ1-4 | . | few | TRBV11-2 | TGTGCCAGCAGCCCAAGTCAGGAGGGCCCCGAAAAACTGTTTTTT | CASSPSQEGPEKLFF
TRBJ2-3 | TRBD2 | . | TRBV12-5 | TGTGCTAGTGGTTTTTCAGGACTAGCGGGAAGAGGGGATACGCAGTATTTT | CASGFSGLAGRGDTQYF
TRBJ2-1 | . | . | TRBV5-5 | TGTGCCAGCAGCCCTTTAATGCGCGAGCAGTTCTTC | CASSPLMREQFF
TRBJ2-5 | TRBD1 | few | TRBV5-1 | TGCGCCAGCGGCGACAGGGGAGGTCAAGAGACCCAGTACTTC | CASGDRGGQETQYF
TRBJ2-2 | . | few | TRBV7-9 | TGTGCCAGCAGCTTGGCAGCGAACACCGGGGAGCTGTTTTTT | CASSLAANTGELFF
TRBJ2-5 | TRBD1 | . | TRBV15 | TGTGCCACCAGCAGACACCTGGGACAGGGTTCGGAGACCCAGTACTTC | CATSRHLGQGSETQYF
TRBJ1-2 | TRBD1 | . | TRBV28 | TGTGCCAGCAGCCTTGGGACAGCGGCTAGGAGGGGCTACACCTTC | CASSLGTAARRGYTF
TRBJ2-1 | TRBD2 | . | TRBV7-9 | TGTGCCAGCAGCTTCGCGGGAGGGAAGAATGAGCAGTTCTTC | CASSFAGGKNEQFF
TRBJ2-1 | TRBD1 | . | TRBV5-4 | TGTGCCAGCAGCGGCAAAACAGGGGGAGCTACCAATGAGCAGTTCTTC | CASSGKTGGATNEQFF
TRBJ2-7 | TRBD2 | . | TRBV5-1 | TGCGCCAGCAGCCAGGGACTAGCGGGAGTAGATGAGCAGTACTTC | CASSQGLAGVDEQYF
TRBJ1-3 | . | few | TRBV6-1 | TGTGCCAGCAGTGAAGACGGGAAGGCTGGAAACACCATATATTTT | CASSEDGKAGNTIYF
TRBJ1-2 | . | . | TRBV18 | TGTGCCAGCTCACCAGACAGGACCTATGGCTACACCTTC | CASSPDRTYGYTF
TRBJ2-5 | . | . | TRBV4-3 | TGCGCCAGCAGCCAAGAAGCCCGCGGGACCCAGTACTTC | CASSQEARGTQYF
TRBJ2-2 | . | once | TRBV27 | TGTGCCAGCAGGGGACAACAGAACACCGGGGAGCTGTTTTTT | CASRGQQNTGELFF
TRBJ1-1 | TRBD1 | . | TRBV28 | TGTGCCAGCAGTTTAGCCGGGACAGGCTTGAACACTGAAGCTTTCTTT | CASSLAGTGLNTEAFF
TRBJ1-4 | TRBD1 | few | TRBV5-6 | TGTGCCAGCAACCCCGGGACAGGGATAAATGAAAAACTGTTTTTT | CASNPGTGINEKLFF
TRBJ1-1 | . | . | TRBV5-1 | TGCGCCAGCAGCCTGGGTCAGTCCGTCACTGAAGCTTTCTTT | CASSLGQSVTEAFF
TRBJ2-2 | . | . | TRBV5-5 | TGTGCCAGCAGCTCCGACAGCAACACCGGGGAGCTGTTTTTT | CASSSDSNTGELFF
TRBJ2-1 | TRBD2 | . | TRBV10-3 | TGTGCCATCTCCAATAGCGGGAATGGGTTCTTC | CAISNSGNGFF
TRBJ1-1 | TRBD1 | . | TRBV5-1 | TGCGCCAGCAGCCCCAAGGCAGGGACAGTGACTGAAGCTTTCTTT | CASSPKAGTVTEAFF
TRBJ2-6 | . | few | TRBV6-5 | TGTGCCAGCAGTTCCCCAGGTTACTCTGGGGCCAACGTCCTGACTTTC | CASSSPGYSGANVLTF
TRBJ2-7 | TRBD1 | . | TRBV5-1 | TGCGCCAGCAACCCGGGACAGGGGGCATACGAGCAGTACTTC | CASNPGQGAYEQYF
TRBJ2-1 | TRBD1 | few | TRBV29-1 | TGCAGCGTTGAAGAGGGGCGGACAGGGATGCACAATGAGCAGTTCTTC | CSVEEGRTGMHNEQFF
TRBJ2-1 | . | . | TRBV7-2 | TGTGCCAGCAGCCCAGCCGGGACATCAGCTGAGCAGTTCTTC | CASSPAGTSAEQFF
TRBJ1-5 | . | . | TRBV28 | TGTGCCAGCAGTTTATCCGACACCCGCAATCAGCCCCAGCATTTT | CASSLSDTRNQPQHF
TRBJ2-5 | TRBD2 | few | TRBV5-4 | TGTGCCAGCAAACCGGGACTAGATGCGGAGACCCAGTACTTC | CASKPGLDAETQYF
TRBJ1-4 | . | . | TRBV18 | TGTGCCAGCTCACCGTCGGGACAACAAGCCGAAAAACTGTTTTTT | CASSPSGQQAEKLFF
TRBJ2-7 | TRBD2 | . | TRBV18 | TGTGCCAGCTCACTGCGGGAGGGCCGGTCGGGCGAGCAGTACTTC | CASSLREGRSGEQYF
TRBJ1-4 | . | few | TRBV7-9 | TGTGCCAGCAGCCATTGGACCGGACTCGAAAATGAAAAACTGTTTTTT | CASSHWTGLENEKLFF
TRBJ2-2 | . | few | TRBV11-2 | TGTGCCAGCAGCCTGAACACCGGGGAGCTGTTTTTT | CASSLNTGELFF
TRBJ1-2 | . | few | TRBV19 | TGTGCCAGTAGTATCGACTTAAACTATGGCTACACCTTC | CASSIDLNYGYTF
TRBJ2-7 | . | . | TRBV10-1 | TGCGCCAGCAGTGAAAGCGGGCTATCCTACGAGCAGTACTTC | CASSESGLSYEQYF
TRBJ2-5 | . | . | TRBV7-2 | TGTGCCAGCAGCTTAGCACGGGAGACCCAGTACTTC | CASSLARETQYF
TRBJ2-5 | TRBD2 | . | TRBV7-3 | TGTGCCAGCAGCTCAGGACTAGCGGGAGAAGAGACCCAGTACTTC | CASSSGLAGEETQYF